The rows below give T cell receptor beta chains drawn from one sample of a study of vaccination effects on CD4 cells after COVID-19. The protocol was immunoSEQ multiplex PCR, while the TCRdb copy is restricted to in-frame clones and leaves out a portion. The sample consists of 45,000 to 60,000 clones, just over 70% of them appearing once. No antigen is known for these receptors. This specimen consisted of CD4+ T cells from PBMCs cultured without peptide, obtained after COVID-19 vaccination. All receptors derive from a human donor who received a COVID-19 vaccine. The CDR3 runs from the conserved cysteine through the conserved F or W. The D gene is left open where the match is weak. The size of a clone is reported for some rows only, either as once, few or many, or as a class for expanded clones.

size	J	V	D	CDR3	DNA
-	TRBJ1-1	TRBV12-3/TRBV12-4	-	CASSRDNGRAFF	TGTGCCAGCAGTCGGGACAATGGTCGAGCTTTCTTT
-	TRBJ2-3	TRBV10-3	-	CAIGDNTDTQYF	TGTGCCATCGGGGATAACACAGATACGCAGTATTTT
-	TRBJ1-5	TRBV10-1	-	CASSEPLNGGLNQPQHF	TGCGCCAGCAGTGAGCCCCTAAATGGGGGCCTCAATCAGCCCCAGCATTTT
-	TRBJ1-3	TRBV5-1	TRBD1	CASSLTGDSGNTIYF	TGCGCCAGCAGCCTTACAGGGGATTCTGGAAACACCATATATTTT
-	TRBJ2-7	TRBV7-8	-	CASSQHYEQYF	TGTGCCAGCAGCCAACATTACGAGCAGTACTTC
-	TRBJ1-2	TRBV7-9	-	CASSLIPGGTYGYTF	TGTGCCAGCAGCTTAATCCCCGGGGGGACCTATGGCTACACCTTC
-	TRBJ1-3	TRBV5-1	-	CASSLEGTLGGNTIYF	TGCGCCAGCAGCTTGGAGGGCACTCTGGGCGGAAACACCATATATTTT
once	TRBJ2-1	TRBV20-1	-	CSADTYNEQFF	TGCAGTGCGGACACCTACAATGAGCAGTTCTTC
once	TRBJ2-7	TRBV12-3/TRBV12-4	-	CASSLARRGQYF	TGTGCCAGCAGTTTAGCGCGTAGGGGGCAGTACTTC
-	TRBJ1-5	TRBV3-1/TRBV3-2	-	CASSQYRGNQPQHF	TGTGCCAGCAGCCAATACAGGGGCAATCAGCCCCAGCATTTT
few	TRBJ1-5	TRBV6-5	TRBD1	CASSHRTGGRPQHF	TGTGCCAGCAGTCATCGGACAGGGGGACGGCCCCAGCATTTT
-	TRBJ2-7	TRBV7-2	-	CASSLDSSYEQYF	TGTGCCAGCAGCTTAGACTCTTCCTACGAGCAGTACTTC
-	TRBJ1-2	TRBV12-3/TRBV12-4	-	CASSFPRGVARF	TGTGCCAGCAGTTTCCCCCGGGGGGTCGCGCGCTTC
-	TRBJ1-2	TRBV29-1	-	CSVEGGGYTF	TGCAGCGTGGAGGGGGGCGGCTACACCTTC
-	TRBJ2-5	TRBV11-2	TRBD2	CASSLVGLAGGPLETQYF	TGTGCCAGCAGCTTAGTGGGTTTAGCGGGAGGGCCATTGGAGACCCAGTACTTC
-	TRBJ1-5	TRBV5-1	TRBD1	CASSLEPRGRDGSNQPQHF	TGCGCCAGCAGCTTGGAGCCCAGGGGGCGCGACGGTAGCAATCAGCCCCAGCATTTT
-	TRBJ2-1	TRBV5-5	-	CASTYPGTVDNEQFF	TGTGCCAGCACCTACCCCGGGACGGTTGACAATGAGCAGTTCTTC
-	TRBJ2-7	TRBV19	TRBD2	CASSALLQRETTYEQYF	TGTGCCAGTAGTGCTCTTTTACAGCGGGAGACCACCTACGAGCAGTACTTC
-	TRBJ1-3	TRBV19	-	CASSPLDSSGNTIYF	TGTGCCAGTAGTCCCCTGGACAGCTCTGGAAACACCATATATTTT
-	TRBJ2-3	TRBV25-1	-	CASSEFGNTDTQYF	TGTGCCAGCAGTGAATTCGGGAACACAGATACGCAGTATTTT
-	TRBJ2-5	TRBV5-6	TRBD2	CASSLGTRRQETQYF	TGTGCCAGCAGCTTGGGGACTAGAAGGCAAGAGACCCAGTACTTC
few	TRBJ2-7	TRBV5-1	TRBD1	CASSRGQGALYEQYF	TGCGCCAGCAGCCGCGGACAGGGGGCTCTCTACGAGCAGTACTTC
-	TRBJ2-1	TRBV6-6	TRBD2	CASSWPGLAGFYEQFF	TGTGCCAGCAGTTGGCCGGGACTAGCGGGATTTTATGAGCAGTTCTTC
once	TRBJ2-4	TRBV24-1	TRBD1	CATSAVGQGKNIQYF	TGTGCCACCAGTGCCGTAGGACAGGGAAAAAACATTCAGTACTTC
-	TRBJ2-2	TRBV27	-	CASSFFLDRTGELFF	TGTGCCAGCAGTTTTTTTCTAGATCGCACCGGGGAGCTGTTTTTT
few	TRBJ2-2	TRBV10-3	-	CAIWAHPGGAGNTGELFF	TGTGCCATCTGGGCACACCCCGGAGGGGCGGGGAACACCGGGGAGCTGTTTTTT
few	TRBJ2-7	TRBV6-6	-	CASSRDSYEQYF	TGTGCCAGCAGTAGGGACTCCTACGAGCAGTACTTC
-	TRBJ2-7	TRBV5-1	TRBD1	CASCRDRVCHEQYF	TGCGCCAGCTGTCGGGACAGGGTGTGCCACGAGCAGTACTTC
-	TRBJ1-1	TRBV5-4	-	CASSPRWGGANTEAFF	TGTGCCAGCAGCCCGAGGTGGGGGGGGGCAAACACTGAAGCTTTCTTT
-	TRBJ2-1	TRBV15	TRBD2	CATSREELAGHYNEQFF	TGTGCCACCAGCAGAGAAGAACTAGCGGGACATTACAATGAGCAGTTCTTC
-	TRBJ1-2	TRBV6-6	-	CASSWTRTNYGYTF	TGTGCCAGCAGTTGGACAAGGACTAACTATGGCTACACCTTC
-	TRBJ2-3	TRBV4-1	TRBD2	CASSQAPAGGRTDTQYF	TGCGCCAGCAGCCAAGCGCCAGCGGGGGGGCGCACAGATACGCAGTATTTT
few	TRBJ2-7	TRBV18	TRBD1	CASSPRTGRTYEQYF	TGTGCCAGCTCACCACGGACAGGGAGGACCTACGAGCAGTACTTC
-	TRBJ1-2	TRBV2	-	CASGDGPNYGYTF	TGTGCCAGCGGTGACGGACCTAACTATGGCTACACCTTC
once	TRBJ2-3	TRBV7-9	TRBD2	CASSLGFSGGAFLSDTQYF	TGTGCCAGCAGCTTAGGTTTTAGCGGGGGGGCATTTCTCTCAGATACGCAGTATTTT
few	TRBJ2-3	TRBV11-2	-	CASSLIYTDTQYF	TGTGCCAGCAGCTTAATCTACACAGATACGCAGTATTTT
few	TRBJ2-7	TRBV4-2	TRBD1	CASSQGGQGYDEQYF	TGTGCCAGCAGCCAAGGGGGACAGGGATATGACGAGCAGTACTTC
-	TRBJ2-7	TRBV15	-	CATSRARSPSYEQYF	TGTGCCACCAGCAGAGCGAGGTCGCCATCCTACGAGCAGTACTTC
-	TRBJ2-7	TRBV5-1	-	CASRGGGLNIYEQYF	TGCGCCAGCAGAGGGGGGGGCCTTAATATTTACGAGCAGTACTTC
-	TRBJ2-7	TRBV6-1	TRBD1	CASSDFNRDRGRGQYF	TGTGCCAGCAGTGACTTTAACCGGGACAGGGGGCGAGGGCAGTACTTC
-	TRBJ1-1	TRBV7-9	-	CASSLDQGRAFF	TGTGCCAGCAGCCTCGACCAGGGGCGAGCTTTCTTT
-	TRBJ2-5	TRBV24-1	-	CATSDHGGGAGETQYF	TGTGCCACCAGTGACCACGGTGGGGGGGCAGGGGAGACCCAGTACTTC
few	TRBJ1-2	TRBV24-1	-	CATSEARGFNGYTF	TGTGCCACCAGTGAGGCTCGGGGGTTTAATGGCTACACCTTC
-	TRBJ2-3	TRBV19	-	CASSIQEQAPHTQYF	TGTGCCAGTAGTATTCAGGAGCAGGCTCCGCACACGCAGTATTTT
few	TRBJ1-1	TRBV11-3	-	CASSLEAGVGSEAFF	TGTGCCAGCAGCTTAGAGGCGGGGGTTGGATCTGAAGCTTTCTTT
-	TRBJ1-1	TRBV7-8	-	CASSHREGGWAFF	TGTGCCAGCAGCCACAGGGAAGGCGGTTGGGCTTTCTTT
-	TRBJ2-2	TRBV5-1	-	CASSVVGGNTGELFF	TGCGCCAGCAGCGTTGTGGGAGGGAACACCGGGGAGCTGTTTTTT
-	TRBJ1-1	TRBV19	TRBD1	CASSTVGQGGTEAFF	TGTGCCAGTAGTACGGTAGGACAGGGCGGCACTGAAGCTTTCTTT
-	TRBJ2-7	TRBV3-1/TRBV3-2	-	CASSREGGVYEQYF	TGTGCCAGCAGCCGAGAGGGCGGGGTCTACGAGCAGTACTTC
-	TRBJ1-2	TRBV3-1/TRBV3-2	TRBD1	CASSRAGQVDDYGYTF	TGTGCCAGCAGCCGGGCAGGACAGGTGGATGACTATGGCTACACCTTC